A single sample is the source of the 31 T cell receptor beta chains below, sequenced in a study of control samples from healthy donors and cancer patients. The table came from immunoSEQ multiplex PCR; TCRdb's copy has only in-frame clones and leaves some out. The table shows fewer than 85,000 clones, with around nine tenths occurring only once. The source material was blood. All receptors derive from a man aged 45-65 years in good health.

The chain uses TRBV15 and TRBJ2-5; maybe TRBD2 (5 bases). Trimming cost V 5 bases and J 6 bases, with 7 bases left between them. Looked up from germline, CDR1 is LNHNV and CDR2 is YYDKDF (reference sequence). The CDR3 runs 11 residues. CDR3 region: CATSERQTQYF. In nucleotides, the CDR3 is TGTGCCACCAGCGAGCGGCAGACCCAGTACTTC.

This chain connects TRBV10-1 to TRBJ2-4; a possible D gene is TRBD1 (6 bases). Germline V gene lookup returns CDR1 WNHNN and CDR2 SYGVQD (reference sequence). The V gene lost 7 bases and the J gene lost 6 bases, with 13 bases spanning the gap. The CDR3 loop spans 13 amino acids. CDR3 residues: CASNPGHINIQYF. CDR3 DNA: TGCGCCAGCAATCCGGGACATATAAACATTCAGTACTTC.

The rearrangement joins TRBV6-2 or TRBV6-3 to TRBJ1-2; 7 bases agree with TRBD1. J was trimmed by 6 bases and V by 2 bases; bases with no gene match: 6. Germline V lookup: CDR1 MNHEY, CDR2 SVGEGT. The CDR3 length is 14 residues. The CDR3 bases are TGTGCCAGCAGTTACCCGGGACAGCTTGATGGCTACACCTTC. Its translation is CASSYPGQLDGYTF.

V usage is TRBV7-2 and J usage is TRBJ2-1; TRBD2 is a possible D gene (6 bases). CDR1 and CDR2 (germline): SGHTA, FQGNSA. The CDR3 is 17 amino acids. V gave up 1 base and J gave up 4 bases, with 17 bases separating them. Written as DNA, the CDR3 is TGTGCCAGCAGCTTAGAACCCGGGGCTGGGGGGTACAATGAGCAGTTCTTC. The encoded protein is CASSLEPGAGGYNEQFF.

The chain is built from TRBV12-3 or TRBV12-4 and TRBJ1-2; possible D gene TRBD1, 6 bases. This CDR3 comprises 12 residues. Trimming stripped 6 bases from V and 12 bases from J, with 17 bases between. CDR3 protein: CASSFDTGPHTF. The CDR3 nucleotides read TGTGCCAGCAGCTTTGATACAGGGCCCCACACCTTC.

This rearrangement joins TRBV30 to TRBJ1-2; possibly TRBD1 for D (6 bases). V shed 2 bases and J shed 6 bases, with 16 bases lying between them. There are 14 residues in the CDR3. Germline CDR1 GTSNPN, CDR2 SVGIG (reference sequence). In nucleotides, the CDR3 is TGTGCCTGGAGTATACTTGGGGGGGCGAATGGCTACACCTTC. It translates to CAWSILGGANGYTF.

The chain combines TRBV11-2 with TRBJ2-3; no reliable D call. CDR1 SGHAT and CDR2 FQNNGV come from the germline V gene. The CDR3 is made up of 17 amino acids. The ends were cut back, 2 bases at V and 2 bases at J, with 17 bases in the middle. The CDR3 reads CASSLWAEKTVTDTQYF. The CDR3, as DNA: TGTGCCAGCAGCTTATGGGCAGAAAAAACAGTCACAGATACGCAGTATTTT.

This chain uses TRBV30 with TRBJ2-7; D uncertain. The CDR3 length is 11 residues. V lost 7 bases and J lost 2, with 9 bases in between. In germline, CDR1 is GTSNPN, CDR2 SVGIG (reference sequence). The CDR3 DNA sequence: TGTGCCTCCGCGACGGCCTACGAGCAGTACTTC. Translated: CASATAYEQYF.

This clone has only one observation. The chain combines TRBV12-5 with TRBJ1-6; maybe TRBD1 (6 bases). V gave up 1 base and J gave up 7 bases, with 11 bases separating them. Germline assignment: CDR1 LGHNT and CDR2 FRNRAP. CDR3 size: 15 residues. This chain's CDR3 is CASGLGGTPNSPLHF. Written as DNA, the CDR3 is TGTGCTAGTGGTTTGGGAGGGACACCCAATTCACCCCTCCACTTT.

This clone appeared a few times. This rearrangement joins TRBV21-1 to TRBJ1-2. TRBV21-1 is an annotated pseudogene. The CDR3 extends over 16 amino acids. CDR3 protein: CASSKVGGGLNYGYTF. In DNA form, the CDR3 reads TGTGCCAGCAGCAAGGTGGGTGGGGGGCTTAACTATGGCTACACCTTC.

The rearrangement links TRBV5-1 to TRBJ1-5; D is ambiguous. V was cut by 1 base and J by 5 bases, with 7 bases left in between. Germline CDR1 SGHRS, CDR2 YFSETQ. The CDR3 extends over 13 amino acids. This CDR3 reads CASSLTVDQPQHF. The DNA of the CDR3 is TGCGCCAGCAGCTTGACAGTCGATCAGCCCCAGCATTTT. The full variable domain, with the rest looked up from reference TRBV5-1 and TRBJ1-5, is KAGVTQTPRYLIKTRGQQVTLSCSPISGHRSVSWYQQTPGQGLQFLFEYFSETQRNKGNFPGRFSGRQFSNSRSEMNVSTLELGDSALYLCASSLTVDQPQHFGDGTRLSIL.

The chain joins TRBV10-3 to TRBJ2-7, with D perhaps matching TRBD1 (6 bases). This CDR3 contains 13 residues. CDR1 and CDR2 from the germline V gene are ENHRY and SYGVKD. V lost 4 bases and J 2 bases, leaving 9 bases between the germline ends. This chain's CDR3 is CAISGGQAYEQYF. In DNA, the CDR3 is TGTGCCATCAGTGGGGGGCAGGCCTACGAGCAGTACTTC.

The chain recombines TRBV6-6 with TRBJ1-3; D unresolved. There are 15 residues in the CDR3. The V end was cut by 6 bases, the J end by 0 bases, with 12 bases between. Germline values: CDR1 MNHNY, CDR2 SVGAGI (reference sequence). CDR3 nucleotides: TGTGCCAGCAGGTCGGCGGCAGTCTCTGGAAACACCATATATTTT. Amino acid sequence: CASRSAAVSGNTIYF.

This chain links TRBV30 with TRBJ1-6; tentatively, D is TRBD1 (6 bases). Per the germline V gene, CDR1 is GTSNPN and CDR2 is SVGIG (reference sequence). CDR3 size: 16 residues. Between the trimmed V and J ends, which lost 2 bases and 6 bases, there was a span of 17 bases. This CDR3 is CAWSPLLGHSNSPLHF. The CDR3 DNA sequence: TGTGCCTGGAGTCCGCTCTTGGGACATTCTAATTCACCCCTCCACTTT. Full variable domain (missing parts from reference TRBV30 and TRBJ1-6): SQTIHQWPATLVQPVGSPLSLECTVEGTSNPNLYWYRQAAGRGLQLLFYSVGIGQISSEVPQNLSASRPQDRQFILSSKKLLLSDSGFYLCAWSPLLGHSNSPLHFGNGTRLTVT.

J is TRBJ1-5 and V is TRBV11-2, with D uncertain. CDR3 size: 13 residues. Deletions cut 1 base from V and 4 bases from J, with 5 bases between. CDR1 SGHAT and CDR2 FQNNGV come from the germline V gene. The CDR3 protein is CASSLGVNQPQHF. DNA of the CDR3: TGTGCCAGCAGCTTAGGCGTGAATCAGCCCCAGCATTTT.

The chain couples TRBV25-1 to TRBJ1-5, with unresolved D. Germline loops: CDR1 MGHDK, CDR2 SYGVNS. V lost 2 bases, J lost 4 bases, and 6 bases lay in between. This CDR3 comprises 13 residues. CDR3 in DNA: TGTGCCAGCAGTGAACGGGGTAATCAGCCCCAGCATTTT. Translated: CASSERGNQPQHF.

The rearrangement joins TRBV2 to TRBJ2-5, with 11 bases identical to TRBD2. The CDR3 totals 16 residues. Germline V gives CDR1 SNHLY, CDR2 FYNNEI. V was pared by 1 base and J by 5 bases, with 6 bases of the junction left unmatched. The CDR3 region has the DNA TGTGCCAGCAGTGAAGGGCTAGCGGGGGGCCTCGAGACCCAGTACTTC. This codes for CASSEGLAGGLETQYF.

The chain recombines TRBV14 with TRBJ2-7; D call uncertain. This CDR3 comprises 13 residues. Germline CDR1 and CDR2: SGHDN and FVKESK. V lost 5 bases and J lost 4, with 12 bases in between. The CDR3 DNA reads TGTGCCAGCAGCTTTCTGGGTCCGTACGAGCAGTACTTC. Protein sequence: CASSFLGPYEQYF. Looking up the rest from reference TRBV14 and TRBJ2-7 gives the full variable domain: EAGVTQFPSHSVIEKGQTVTLRCDPISGHDNLYWYRRVMGKEIKFLLHFVKESKQDESGMPNNRFLAERTGGTYSTLKVQPAELEDSGVYFCASSFLGPYEQYFGPGTRLTVT.

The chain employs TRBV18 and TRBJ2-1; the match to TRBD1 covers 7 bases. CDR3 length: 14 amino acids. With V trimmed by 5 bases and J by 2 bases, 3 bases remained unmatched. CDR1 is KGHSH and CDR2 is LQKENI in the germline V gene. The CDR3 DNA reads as TGTGCCAGCTCAACTACAGGGGCCTACAATGAGCAGTTCTTC. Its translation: CASSTTGAYNEQFF.

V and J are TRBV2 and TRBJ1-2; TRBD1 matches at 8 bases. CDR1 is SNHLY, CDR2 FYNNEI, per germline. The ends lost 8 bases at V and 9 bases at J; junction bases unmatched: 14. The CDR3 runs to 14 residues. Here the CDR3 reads CASAGGVLRYRYTF. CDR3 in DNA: TGTGCCAGCGCAGGGGGCGTCCTTCGCTACCGCTACACCTTC.

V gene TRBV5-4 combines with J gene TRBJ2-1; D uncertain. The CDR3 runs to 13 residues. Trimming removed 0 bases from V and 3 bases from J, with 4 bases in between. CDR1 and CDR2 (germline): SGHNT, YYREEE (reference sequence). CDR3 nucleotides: TGTGCCAGCAGCTTGGGGGACTACAATGAGCAGTTCTTC. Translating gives CASSLGDYNEQFF.

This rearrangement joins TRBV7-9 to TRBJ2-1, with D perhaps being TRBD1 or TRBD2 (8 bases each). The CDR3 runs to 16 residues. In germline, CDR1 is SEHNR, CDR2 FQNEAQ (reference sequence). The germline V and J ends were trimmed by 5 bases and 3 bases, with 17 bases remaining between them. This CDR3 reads CASSHRGTRVYNEQFF. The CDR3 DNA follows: TGTGCCAGCAGCCACAGGGGGACTAGGGTCTACAATGAGCAGTTCTTC.

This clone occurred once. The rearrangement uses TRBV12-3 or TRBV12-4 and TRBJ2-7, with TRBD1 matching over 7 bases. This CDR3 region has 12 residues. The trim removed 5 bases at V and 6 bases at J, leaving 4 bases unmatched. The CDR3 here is CASSRQGTEQYF. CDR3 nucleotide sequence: TGTGCCAGCAGTCGACAGGGCACCGAGCAGTACTTC.

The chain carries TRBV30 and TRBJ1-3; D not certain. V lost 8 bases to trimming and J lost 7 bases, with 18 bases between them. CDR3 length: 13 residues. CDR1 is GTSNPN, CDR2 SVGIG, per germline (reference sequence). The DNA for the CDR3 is TGTGCCCGCAGAGTGGCCGATCGGAACACCATATATTTT. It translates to CARRVADRNTIYF.

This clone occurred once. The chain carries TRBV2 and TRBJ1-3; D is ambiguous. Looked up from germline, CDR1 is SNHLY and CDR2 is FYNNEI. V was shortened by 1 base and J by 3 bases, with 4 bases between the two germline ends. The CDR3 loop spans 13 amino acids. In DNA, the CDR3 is TGTGCCAGCAGTGAAGGTCGTGGAAACACCATATATTTT. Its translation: CASSEGRGNTIYF.

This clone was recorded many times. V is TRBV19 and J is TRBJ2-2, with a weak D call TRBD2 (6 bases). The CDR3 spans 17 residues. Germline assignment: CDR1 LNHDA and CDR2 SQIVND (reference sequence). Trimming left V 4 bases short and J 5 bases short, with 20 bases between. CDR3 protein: CASSTPRRRDRTGELFF. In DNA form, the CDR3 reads TGTGCCAGTAGTACCCCCCGAAGGAGGGATCGAACCGGGGAGCTGTTTTTT.

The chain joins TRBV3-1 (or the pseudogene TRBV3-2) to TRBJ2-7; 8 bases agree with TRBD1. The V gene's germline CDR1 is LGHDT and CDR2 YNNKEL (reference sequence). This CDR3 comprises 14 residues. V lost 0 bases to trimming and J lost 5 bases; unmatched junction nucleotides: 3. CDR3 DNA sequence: TGTGCCAGCAGCCAAGACCCGGACAGGGACGAGCAGTACTTC. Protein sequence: CASSQDPDRDEQYF.

The CDR3 protein is CASRNIAASTDTQYF. The CDR3 DNA reads TGCGCCAGCAGAAATATAGCGGCTAGCACAGATACGCAGTATTTT. V and J are TRBV5-1 and TRBJ2-3; tentative D call: TRBD2 (6 bases). The CDR3 spans 15 residues. CDR1 and CDR2 (germline): SGHRS, YFSETQ. V lost 5 bases and J 0 bases, leaving 13 bases between the germline ends.

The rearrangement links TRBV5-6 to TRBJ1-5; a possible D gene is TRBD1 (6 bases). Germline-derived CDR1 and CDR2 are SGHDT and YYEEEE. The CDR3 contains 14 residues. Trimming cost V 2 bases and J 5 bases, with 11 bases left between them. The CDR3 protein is CASSFYRAYQPQHF. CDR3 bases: TGTGCCAGCAGCTTTTACAGGGCGTATCAGCCCCAGCATTTT.

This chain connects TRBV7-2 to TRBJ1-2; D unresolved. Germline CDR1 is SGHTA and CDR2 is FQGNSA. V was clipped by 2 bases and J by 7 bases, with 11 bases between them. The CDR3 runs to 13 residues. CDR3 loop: CASSLSVNLGYTF. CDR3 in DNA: TGTGCCAGCAGCTTAAGTGTGAATCTTGGCTACACCTTC. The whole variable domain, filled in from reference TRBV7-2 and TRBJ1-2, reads GAGVSQSPSNKVTEKGKDVELRCDPISGHTALYWYRQSLGQGLEFLIYFQGNSAPDKSGLPSDRFSAERTGGSVSTLTIQRTQQEDSAVYLCASSLSVNLGYTFGSGTRLTVV.

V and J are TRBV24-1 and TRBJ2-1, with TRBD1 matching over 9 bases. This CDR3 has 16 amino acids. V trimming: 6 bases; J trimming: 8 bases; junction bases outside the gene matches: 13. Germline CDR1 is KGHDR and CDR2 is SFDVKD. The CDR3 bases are TGTGCCACCAGTTATAAAAACAGGGGGCGCCTGGATGAGCAGTTCTTC. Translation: CATSYKNRGRLDEQFF.